The entry that follows covers one T cell receptor (beta chain) sequence. The V gene's germline CDR1 is MNHEY and CDR2 SMNVEV (reference sequence). This CDR3 is 13 amino acids long. V dropped 10 bases and J dropped 5 bases, with 17 bases sitting between them. The source of the sample is a study of blood T cell repertoires in COVID-19. Across the whole study: Nucleic acid was either cDNA or gDNA, and it came from T cells, B-cell-depleted T cells, or PBMCs.

As handled by the study authors: Nucleated cell number was recorded as an estimate derived from reference gene primer amplification. Here immunoSEQ multiplex PCR was the method, and the copy in TCRdb shows in-frame clones only, minus some. V and J calls and clone size are copied from that table; D and trimming were computed from the DNA. The sample records around 180,000 clones, around 90% being singletons. The chain joins TRBV27 to TRBJ1-1, with a tentative D call TRBD1 (6 bases). The origin of this receptor is a man in his 60s with acute or convalescent COVID-19. Sequenced input: peripheral blood. CDR3: CATFRGLGTEAFF. Here the CDR3 DNA reads TGTGCCACCTTTAGGGGGTTAGGTACTGAAGCTTTCTTT.